Below are 13 T cell receptor beta chains sequenced from a single sample in a study of blood T cell repertoires in COVID-19. TCRdb keeps only in-frame clones here, not all; method: immunoSEQ multiplex PCR. Of around 190,000 clones in the sample, 80% to 90% were seen once. The sample comprised peripheral blood. These receptors were taken from a man aged 45-65 years with active or convalescent COVID-19.

The CDR3 here is CASSPQGAHTEAFF. The CDR3 region has the DNA TGTGCCAGTAGTCCACAGGGGGCCCACACTGAAGCTTTCTTT. This rearrangement joins TRBV19 to TRBJ1-1; 9 bases are shared with TRBD1. Looked up from germline, CDR1 is LNHDA and CDR2 is SQIVND (reference sequence). V gave up 5 bases and J gave up 3 bases; unmatched junction bases: 4. CDR3 length equals 14 residues.

This chain links TRBV5-1 with TRBJ1-5; 7 nucleotides align to TRBD1. J was trimmed by 7 bases and V by 0 bases; bases with no gene match: 4. Germline V gene data show CDR1 as SGHRS and CDR2 as YFSETQ. The CDR3 is 14 residues long. CDR3 nucleotide sequence: TGCGCCAGCAGCTTGGAGACAGGGAGACAGCCCCAGCATTTT. Translating gives CASSLETGRQPQHF. Full variable domain (remainder filled in from reference TRBV5-1 and TRBJ1-5): KAGVTQTPRYLIKTRGQQVTLSCSPISGHRSVSWYQQTPGQGLQFLFEYFSETQRNKGNFPGRFSGRQFSNSRSEMNVSTLELGDSALYLCASSLETGRQPQHFGDGTRLSIL.

The rearrangement joins TRBV29-1 to TRBJ2-5; D unclear. CDR3 length equals 15 residues. The V gene lost 6 bases and the J gene lost 3 bases, with 20 bases spanning the gap. The V gene's germline CDR1 is SQVTM and CDR2 ANQGSEA. Written as DNA, the CDR3 is TGCAGCGTCATTGAGAGACCGCCTAGAAAAGAGACCCAGTACTTC. Protein sequence: CSVIERPPRKETQYF.

V gene TRBV29-1 combines with J gene TRBJ1-2; tentative D call: TRBD1 (6 bases). The CDR3 spans 12 residues. The ends were cut back, 3 bases at V and 9 bases at J, with 14 bases in the middle. Germline assignment: CDR1 SQVTM and CDR2 ANQGSEA. CDR3 protein: CSVDRGAQRYTF. The CDR3 nucleotides read TGCAGCGTTGACCGGGGGGCGCAACGCTACACCTTC.

J is TRBJ2-1 and V is TRBV4-3, with 7 bases matching TRBD1. This CDR3 spans 17 amino acids. J gave up 7 bases and V 5 bases, and 17 bases lay outside the gene matches. From germline, CDR1 is LGHNA and CDR2 YSLEER. Written as DNA, the CDR3 is TGCGCCAGCAGCACCCGGGTCACGACAGGGAGTGGTAATGAGCAGTTCTTC. This translates into CASSTRVTTGSGNEQFF.

This clone appeared a single time. The chain joins TRBV6-5 to TRBJ2-5; 12 positions match TRBD2. This CDR3 spans 14 amino acids. Germline V gene sequence: CDR1 MNHEY, CDR2 SVGAGI. The V and J ends lost 8 bases and 5 bases, in that order; junction bases with no gene match: 6. Here the CDR3 reads CASATSGRFETQYF. The CDR3 coding sequence is TGTGCCAGCGCGACTAGCGGGAGATTTGAGACCCAGTACTTC.

The gene calls are TRBV21-1 and TRBJ1-6; TRBD1 is the table's D call and was not checked against the DNA. TRBV21-1 is an annotated pseudogene. This CDR3 comprises 14 residues. CDR3 sequence: CASSRGQVNSPLHF. CDR3 coding DNA: TGTGCCAGCAGTCGGGGACAGGTTAATTCACCCCTCCACTTT.

V and J are TRBV10-3 and TRBJ1-5, with no clear D. In germline, CDR1 is ENHRY, CDR2 SYGVKD. V lost 3 bases, J lost 0 bases, and 18 bases lay in between. There are 18 residues in the CDR3. CDR3 sequence: CAISDHTGKGHSNQPQHF. The CDR3 DNA reads TGTGCCATCAGTGACCATACGGGGAAGGGCCATAGCAATCAGCCCCAGCATTTT.

The rearrangement links TRBV5-6 to TRBJ2-2, with 7 nucleotides matching TRBD2. The CDR3 sequence is 16 residues long. Germline V gives CDR1 SGHDT, CDR2 YYEEEE. The J segment lost 3 bases and the V segment lost 3 bases, leaving 8 bases of the junction unmatched. The CDR3 region has the DNA TGTGCCAGCAGCTCTCGGGAGGCCTTCTACACCGGGGAGCTGTTTTTT. This sequence encodes CASSSREAFYTGELFF.

The chain employs TRBV27 and TRBJ2-5; the match to TRBD1 covers 10 bases. This CDR3 is 15 amino acids long. J gave up 6 bases and V 5 bases, and 9 bases lay outside the gene matches. Germline CDR1 reads MNHEY; CDR2 reads SMNVEV (reference sequence). The CDR3 DNA follows: TGTGCCAGCAGTACCGACAGGGGGCGCGGGAAGACCCAGTACTTC. Encoded protein: CASSTDRGRGKTQYF.

The chain couples TRBV7-2 to TRBJ2-3; possibly TRBD2 for D (6 bases). The CDR3 extends over 14 amino acids. The V and J ends lost 8 bases and 3 bases respectively, with 15 bases between them. Germline assignment: CDR1 SGHTA and CDR2 FQGNSA. The CDR3 DNA reads TGTGCCAGCCGTCTGGCGGGACTTACAGATACGCAGTATTTT. Translated, it gives CASRLAGLTDTQYF.

This rearrangement joins TRBV30 to TRBJ1-5, with D possibly being TRBD1 (5 bases). Germline V lookup: CDR1 GTSNPN, CDR2 SVGIG (reference sequence). The V gene lost 7 bases and the J gene lost 5 bases, with 15 bases spanning the gap. This CDR3 comprises 13 residues. CDR3: CASGGAGDQPQHF. CDR3 in DNA: TGTGCCTCCGGAGGGGCTGGCGATCAGCCCCAGCATTTT.

V and J are TRBV11-2 and TRBJ1-3; no reliable D call. Trimming left V 1 base short and J 0 bases short, with 10 bases between. The CDR3 spans 16 residues. Germline V gene data show CDR1 as SGHAT and CDR2 as FQNNGV. The CDR3: CASSLGSGSSGNTIYF. CDR3 nucleotides: TGTGCCAGCAGCTTAGGCAGCGGGAGCTCTGGAAACACCATATATTTT.